The sequence of this T cell receptor (beta chain) was determined in a study of response to subunit inactivated influenza vaccine. This clonotype has more than one count but fewer than ten. The antigen is not known. Findings and caveats of the study: The authors offered the suggestion that each seasonal influenza vaccination recruits few new T cells.

TCRdb re-called the RT-PCR reads with MiXCR, one entry per CDR3 protein. In the table there are 650,000 or so distinct CDR3 sequences, 14% of which are singletons. Trimming shortened V by 3 bases and J by 3 bases, and 15 bases separated the two germline ends. Per germline, CDR1 DFQATT and CDR2 SNEGSKA (reference sequence). The CDR3 has 14 residues. This chain connects TRBV20-1 to TRBJ2-7; either TRBD1 or TRBD2 may fit D (5 bases each). The sequence was obtained from a man in his fifties who received an inactivated influenza vaccine. Specimen: PBMCs from blood, collected 14 days before vaccination. CDR3 amino acids: CSASQKGPGYEQYF. DNA of the CDR3: TGCAGTGCTAGTCAGAAGGGACCGGGCTACGAGCAGTACTTC.